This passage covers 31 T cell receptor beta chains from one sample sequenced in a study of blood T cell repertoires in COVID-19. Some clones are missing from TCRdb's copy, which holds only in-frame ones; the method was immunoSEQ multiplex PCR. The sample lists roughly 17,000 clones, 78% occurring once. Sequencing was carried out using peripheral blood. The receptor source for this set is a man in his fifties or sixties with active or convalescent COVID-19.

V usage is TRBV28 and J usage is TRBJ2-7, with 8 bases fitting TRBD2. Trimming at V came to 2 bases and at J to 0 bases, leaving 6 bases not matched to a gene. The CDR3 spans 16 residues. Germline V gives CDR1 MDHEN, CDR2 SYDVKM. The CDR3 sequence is CASSLREGRSSYEQYF. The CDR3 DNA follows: TGTGCCAGCAGTTTACGGGAGGGCCGGAGCTCCTACGAGCAGTACTTC.

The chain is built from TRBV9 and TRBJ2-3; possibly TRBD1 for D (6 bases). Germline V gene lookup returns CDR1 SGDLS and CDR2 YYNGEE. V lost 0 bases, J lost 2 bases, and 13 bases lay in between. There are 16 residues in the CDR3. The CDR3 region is CASSVARGQTTDTQYF. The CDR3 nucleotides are TGTGCCAGCAGCGTAGCAAGGGGACAAACCACAGATACGCAGTATTTT.

CDR3 amino acids: CASSLERDEFF. For the CDR3, the DNA is TGTGCCAGCAGCTTAGAGCGGGATGAGTTCTTC. The J gene is TRBJ2-1, the V gene TRBV5-4; 7 bases are shared with TRBD2. This CDR3 comprises 11 residues. Germline CDR1 SGHNT, CDR2 YYREEE (reference sequence). Trimming took 2 bases from V and 14 from J; bases not matched to a gene: 4.

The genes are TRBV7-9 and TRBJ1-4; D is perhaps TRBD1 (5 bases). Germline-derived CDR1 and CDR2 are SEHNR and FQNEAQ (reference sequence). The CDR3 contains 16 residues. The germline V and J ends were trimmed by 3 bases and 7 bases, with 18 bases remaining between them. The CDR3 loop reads CASSFPGGTYGEKLFF. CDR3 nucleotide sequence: TGTGCCAGCAGCTTCCCAGGCGGGACTTATGGTGAAAAACTGTTTTTT.

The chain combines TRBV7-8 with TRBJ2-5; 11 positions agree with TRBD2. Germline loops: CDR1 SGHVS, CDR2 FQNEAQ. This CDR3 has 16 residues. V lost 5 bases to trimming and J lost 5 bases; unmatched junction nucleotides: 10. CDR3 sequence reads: CASSGNSGRASETQYF. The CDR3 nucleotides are TGTGCCAGCAGCGGAAATAGCGGGAGGGCGAGCGAGACCCAGTACTTC.

Here the CDR3 DNA reads TGTGCCAGCCGGGACATTTATAGCAATCAGCCCCAGCATTTT. It encodes CASRDIYSNQPQHF. V gene TRBV28 combines with J gene TRBJ1-5; tentatively, D is TRBD1 (6 bases). CDR1 MDHEN and CDR2 SYDVKM come from the germline V gene. The CDR3 sequence is 14 residues long. With 8 bases removed from V and 0 bases from J, the gap between germline ends came to 11 bases.

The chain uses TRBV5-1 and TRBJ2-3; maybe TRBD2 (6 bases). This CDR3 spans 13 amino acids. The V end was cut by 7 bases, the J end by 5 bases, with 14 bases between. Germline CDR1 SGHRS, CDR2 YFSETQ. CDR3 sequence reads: CASGKAGQDTQYF. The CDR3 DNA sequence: TGCGCCAGCGGAAAAGCGGGCCAAGATACGCAGTATTTT.

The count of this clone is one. This CDR3 reads CAWSLRGRASPLHF. CDR3 bases: TGTGCCTGGAGTCTAAGGGGCAGGGCTTCACCCCTCCACTTT. The rearrangement links TRBV30 to TRBJ1-6; TRBD1 is a possible D gene (5 bases). CDR1 GTSNPN and CDR2 SVGIG come from the germline V gene (reference sequence). This CDR3 is 14 amino acids long. Trimming shortened V by 2 bases and J by 9 bases, and 14 bases separated the two germline ends.

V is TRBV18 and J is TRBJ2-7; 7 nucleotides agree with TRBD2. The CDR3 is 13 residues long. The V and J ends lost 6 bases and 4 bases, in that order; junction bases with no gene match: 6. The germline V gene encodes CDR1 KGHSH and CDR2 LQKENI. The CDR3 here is CASSSGGSYEQYF. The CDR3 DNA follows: TGTGCCAGCTCTAGTGGCGGGAGTTACGAGCAGTACTTC.

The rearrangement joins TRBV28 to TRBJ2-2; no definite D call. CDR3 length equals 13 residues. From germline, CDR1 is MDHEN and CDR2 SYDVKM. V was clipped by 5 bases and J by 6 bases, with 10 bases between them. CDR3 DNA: TGTGCCAGCAGTCCTCGGTTATCCGGGGAGCTGTTTTTT. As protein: CASSPRLSGELFF. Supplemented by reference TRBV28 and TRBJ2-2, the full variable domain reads DVKVTQSSRYLVKRTGEKVFLECVQDMDHENMFWYRQDPGLGLRLIYFSYDVKMKEKGDIPEGYSVSREKKERFSLILESASTNQTSMYLCASSPRLSGELFFGEGSRLTVL.

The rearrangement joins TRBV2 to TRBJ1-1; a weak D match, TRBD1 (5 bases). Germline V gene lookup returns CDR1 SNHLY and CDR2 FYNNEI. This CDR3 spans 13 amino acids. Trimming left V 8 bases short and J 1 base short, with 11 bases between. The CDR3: CASGRGRNTEAFF. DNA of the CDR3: TGTGCCAGCGGGAGGGGCAGGAACACTGAAGCTTTCTTT.

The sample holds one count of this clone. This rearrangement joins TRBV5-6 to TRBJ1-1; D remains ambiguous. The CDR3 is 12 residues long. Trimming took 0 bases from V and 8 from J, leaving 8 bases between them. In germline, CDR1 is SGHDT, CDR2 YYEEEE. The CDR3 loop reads CASSLGPGEAFF. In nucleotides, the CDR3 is TGTGCCAGCAGCTTGGGACCAGGCGAAGCTTTCTTT.

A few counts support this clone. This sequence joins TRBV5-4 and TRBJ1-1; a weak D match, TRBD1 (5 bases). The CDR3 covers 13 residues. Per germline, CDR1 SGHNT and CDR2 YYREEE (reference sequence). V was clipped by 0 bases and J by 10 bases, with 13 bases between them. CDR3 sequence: CASSLAARGGAFF. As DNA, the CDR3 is TGTGCCAGCAGCTTGGCGGCCCGGGGGGGAGCTTTCTTT.

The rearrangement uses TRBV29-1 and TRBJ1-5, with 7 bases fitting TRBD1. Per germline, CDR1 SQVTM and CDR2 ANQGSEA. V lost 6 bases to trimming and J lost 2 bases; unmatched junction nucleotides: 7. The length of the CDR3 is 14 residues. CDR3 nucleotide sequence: TGCAGCGTGGGCTTTGGACAGGGCAATCAGCCCCAGCATTTT. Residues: CSVGFGQGNQPQHF.

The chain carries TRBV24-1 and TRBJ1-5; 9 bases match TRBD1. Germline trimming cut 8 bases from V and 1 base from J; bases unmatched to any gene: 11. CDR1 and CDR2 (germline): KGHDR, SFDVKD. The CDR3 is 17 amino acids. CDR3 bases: TGTGCCACCACGGGACAGGGAAAAGTTCAGAGCAATCAGCCCCAGCATTTT. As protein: CATTGQGKVQSNQPQHF.

CDR3 protein: CASMGQELYGYTF. The CDR3 DNA sequence: TGTGCCAGCATGGGACAGGAGCTCTATGGCTACACCTTC. V and J are TRBV19 and TRBJ1-2, with 8 bases matching TRBD1. Germline trimming cut 9 bases from V and 4 bases from J; bases unmatched to any gene: 7. The CDR3 has 13 amino acids. The germline V gene has CDR1 LNHDA and CDR2 SQIVND (reference sequence).

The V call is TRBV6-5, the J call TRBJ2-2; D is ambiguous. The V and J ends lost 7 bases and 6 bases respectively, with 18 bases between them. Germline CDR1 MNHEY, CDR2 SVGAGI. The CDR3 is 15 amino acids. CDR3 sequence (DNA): TGTGCCAGCACCCGAAAAGGTTCCGGGTCCGGGGAGCTGTTTTTT. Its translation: CASTRKGSGSGELFF.

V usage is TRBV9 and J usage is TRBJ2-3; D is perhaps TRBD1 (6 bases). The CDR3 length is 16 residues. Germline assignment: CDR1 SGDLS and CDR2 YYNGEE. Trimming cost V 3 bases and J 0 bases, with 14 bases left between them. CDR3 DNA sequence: TGTGCCAGCAGCGCGATACAGGGTACTAGCACAGATACGCAGTATTTT. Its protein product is CASSAIQGTSTDTQYF.

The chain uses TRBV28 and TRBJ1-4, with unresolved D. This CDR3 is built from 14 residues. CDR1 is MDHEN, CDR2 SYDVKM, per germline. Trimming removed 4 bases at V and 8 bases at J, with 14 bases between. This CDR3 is CASSWAGPGEKLFF. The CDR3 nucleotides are TGTGCCAGCAGTTGGGCCGGTCCGGGGGAAAAACTGTTTTTT.

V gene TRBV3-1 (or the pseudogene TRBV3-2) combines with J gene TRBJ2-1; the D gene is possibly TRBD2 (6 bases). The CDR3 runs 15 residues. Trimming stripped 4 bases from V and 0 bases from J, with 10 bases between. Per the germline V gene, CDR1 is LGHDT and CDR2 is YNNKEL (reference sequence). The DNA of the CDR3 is TGTGCCAGCAGCCCCACTAGCAGCTCCTACAATGAGCAGTTCTTC. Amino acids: CASSPTSSSYNEQFF.

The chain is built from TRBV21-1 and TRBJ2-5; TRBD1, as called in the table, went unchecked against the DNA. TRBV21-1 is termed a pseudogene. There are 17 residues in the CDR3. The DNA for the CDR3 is TGTGCCAGCAGCCCCCGTAGGGACAGGAATATATCGGAGACCCAGTACTTC. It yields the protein CASSPRRDRNISETQYF.

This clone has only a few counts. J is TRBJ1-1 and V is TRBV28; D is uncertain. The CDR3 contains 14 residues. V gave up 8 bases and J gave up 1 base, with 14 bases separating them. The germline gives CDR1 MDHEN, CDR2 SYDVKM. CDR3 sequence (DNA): TGTGCCAGCGTTCTGGGAGGATCGAACACTGAAGCTTTCTTT. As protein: CASVLGGSNTEAFF.

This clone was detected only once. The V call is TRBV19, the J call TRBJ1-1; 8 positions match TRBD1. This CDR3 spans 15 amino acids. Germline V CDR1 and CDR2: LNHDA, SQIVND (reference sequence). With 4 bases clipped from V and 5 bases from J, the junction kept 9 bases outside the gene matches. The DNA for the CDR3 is TGTGCCAGTAGTAACCCATACAGGGGGAGAACTGAAGCTTTCTTT. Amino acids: CASSNPYRGRTEAFF.

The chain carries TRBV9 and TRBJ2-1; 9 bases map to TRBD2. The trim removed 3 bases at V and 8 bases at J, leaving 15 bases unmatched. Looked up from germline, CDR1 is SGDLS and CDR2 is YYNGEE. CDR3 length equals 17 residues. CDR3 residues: CASSATPLAGGPDEQFF. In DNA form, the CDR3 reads TGTGCCAGCAGCGCGACCCCTCTCGCGGGAGGGCCCGATGAGCAGTTCTTC. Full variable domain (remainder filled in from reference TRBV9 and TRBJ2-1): DSGVTQTPKHLITATGQRVTLRCSPRSGDLSVYWYQQSLDQGLQFLIQYYNGEERAKGNILERFSAQQFPDLHSELNLSSLELGDSALYFCASSATPLAGGPDEQFFGPGTRLTVL.

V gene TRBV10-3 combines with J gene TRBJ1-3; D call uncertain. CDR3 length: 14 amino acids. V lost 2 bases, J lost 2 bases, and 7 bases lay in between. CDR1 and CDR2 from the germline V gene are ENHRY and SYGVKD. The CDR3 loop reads CAISEPRAGNTIYF. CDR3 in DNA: TGTGCCATCAGTGAGCCGCGAGCTGGAAACACCATATATTTT.

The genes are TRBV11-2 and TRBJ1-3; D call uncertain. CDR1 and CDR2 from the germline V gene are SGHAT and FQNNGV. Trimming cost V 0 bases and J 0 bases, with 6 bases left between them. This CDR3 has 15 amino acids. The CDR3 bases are TGTGCCAGCAGCTTAGAACAGTTCTCTGGAAACACCATATATTTT. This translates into CASSLEQFSGNTIYF.

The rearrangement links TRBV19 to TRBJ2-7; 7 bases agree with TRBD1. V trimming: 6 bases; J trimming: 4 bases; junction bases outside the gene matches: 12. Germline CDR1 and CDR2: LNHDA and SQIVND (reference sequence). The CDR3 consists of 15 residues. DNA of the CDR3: TGTGCCAGTAGCCCTAGACAGGGAAAGGGATACGAGCAGTACTTC. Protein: CASSPRQGKGYEQYF.

DNA of the CDR3: TGTGCCAGCAGTCTTGGGGGGGCACACACAGATACGCAGTATTTT. Amino acid sequence: CASSLGGAHTDTQYF. The J gene is TRBJ2-3, the V gene TRBV28, with D perhaps TRBD2 (7 bases). Between the trimmed V and J ends, which lost 5 bases and 2 bases, there was a span of 14 bases. Germline V CDR1 and CDR2: MDHEN, SYDVKM. The CDR3 has 15 residues.

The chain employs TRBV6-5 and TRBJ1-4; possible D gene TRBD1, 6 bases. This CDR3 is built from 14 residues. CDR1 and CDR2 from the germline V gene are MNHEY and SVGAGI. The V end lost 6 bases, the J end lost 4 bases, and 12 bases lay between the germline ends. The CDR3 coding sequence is TGTGCCAGCAGCCTCAGGGGTCGTAATGAAAAACTGTTTTTT. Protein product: CASSLRGRNEKLFF.

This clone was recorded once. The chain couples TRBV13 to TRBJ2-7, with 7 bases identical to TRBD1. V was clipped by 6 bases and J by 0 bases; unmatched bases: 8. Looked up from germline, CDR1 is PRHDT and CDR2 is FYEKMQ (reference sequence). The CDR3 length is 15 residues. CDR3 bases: TGTGCCAGCAGACAACAGGGGACCCACTCCTACGAGCAGTACTTC. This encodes CASRQQGTHSYEQYF.

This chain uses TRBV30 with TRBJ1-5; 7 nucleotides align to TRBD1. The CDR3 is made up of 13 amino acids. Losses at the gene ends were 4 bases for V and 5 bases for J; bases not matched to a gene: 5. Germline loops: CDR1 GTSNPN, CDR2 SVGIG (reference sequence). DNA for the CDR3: TGTGCCTGGAAGGGACAGCATGATCAGCCCCAGCATTTT. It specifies CAWKGQHDQPQHF.